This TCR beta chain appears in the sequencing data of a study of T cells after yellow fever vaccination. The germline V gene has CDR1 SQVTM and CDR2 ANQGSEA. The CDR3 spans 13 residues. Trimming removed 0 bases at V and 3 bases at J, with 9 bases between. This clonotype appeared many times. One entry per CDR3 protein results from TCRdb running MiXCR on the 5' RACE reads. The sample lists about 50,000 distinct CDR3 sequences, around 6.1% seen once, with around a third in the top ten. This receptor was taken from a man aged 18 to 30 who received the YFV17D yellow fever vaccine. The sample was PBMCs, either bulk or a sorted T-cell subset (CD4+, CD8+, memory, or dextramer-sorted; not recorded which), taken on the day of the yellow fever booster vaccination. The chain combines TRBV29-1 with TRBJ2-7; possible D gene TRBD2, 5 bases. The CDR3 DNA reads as TGCAGCGTTGAAGATGACCGGGGCTACGAGCAGTACTTC. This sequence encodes CSVEDDRGYEQYF.